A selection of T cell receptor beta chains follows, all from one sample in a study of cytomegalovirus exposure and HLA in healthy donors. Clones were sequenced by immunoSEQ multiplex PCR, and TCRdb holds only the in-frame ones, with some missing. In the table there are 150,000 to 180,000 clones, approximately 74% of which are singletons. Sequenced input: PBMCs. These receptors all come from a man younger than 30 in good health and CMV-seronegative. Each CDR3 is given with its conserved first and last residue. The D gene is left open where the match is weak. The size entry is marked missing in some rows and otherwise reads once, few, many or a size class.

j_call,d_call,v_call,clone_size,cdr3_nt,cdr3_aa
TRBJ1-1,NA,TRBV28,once,TGTGCCAGCAGCTCACCGGGACACGTCACTGAAGCTTTCTTT,CASSSPGHVTEAFF
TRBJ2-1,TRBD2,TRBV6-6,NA,TGTGCCAGCAACGCGGGGGACCCACGTCTGGAGCAGTTCTTC,CASNAGDPRLEQFF
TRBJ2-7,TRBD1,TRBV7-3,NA,TGTGCCAGCAGCATCAATCAGGGGGCAAAGTACTTC,CASSINQGAKYF
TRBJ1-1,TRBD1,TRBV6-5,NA,TGTGCCAGCAGTTACGCAGGGGGAGACACTGAAGCTTTCTTT,CASSYAGGDTEAFF
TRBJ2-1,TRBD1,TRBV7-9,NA,TGTGCCAGCAGCCCCAGACAGGGGGCTTACAATGAGCAGTTCTTC,CASSPRQGAYNEQFF
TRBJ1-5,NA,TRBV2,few,TGTGCCAGCAAGGACTGGGGGGGTAGCAATCAGCCCCAGCATTTT,CASKDWGGSNQPQHF
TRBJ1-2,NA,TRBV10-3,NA,TGTGCCATCAGTGAGGGGCAGGGGACGAATGGCTACACCTTC,CAISEGQGTNGYTF
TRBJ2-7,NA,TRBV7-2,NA,TGTGCCAGCAGCCCCCCCCTCGGCGGAGGCCCCTACGAGCAGTACTTC,CASSPPLGGGPYEQYF
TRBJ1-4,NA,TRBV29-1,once,TGCAGCGTTGCCGGGGGGCTCGGTAATGAAAAACTGTTTTTT,CSVAGGLGNEKLFF
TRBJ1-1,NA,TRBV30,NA,TGTGCCTGGAGCCCGGGGGGCCGGGGAGCTTTCTTT,CAWSPGGRGAFF
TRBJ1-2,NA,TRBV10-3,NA,TGTGCCATCAGTGAGTTCGGGTCGGTCCTCTATGGCTACACCTTC,CAISEFGSVLYGYTF
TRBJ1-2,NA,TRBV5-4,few,TGTGCCAGCAGCTTGGCTCCGGAGGGGCATGGCTACACCTTC,CASSLAPEGHGYTF
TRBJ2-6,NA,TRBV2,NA,TGTGCCAGCAGTCTAGGGGCCTCTGGGGCCAACGGCCTGACTTTC,CASSLGASGANGLTF
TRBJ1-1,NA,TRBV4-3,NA,TGCGCCAGCAGCCAAGATCGGCAGGGCGGCACTGAAGCTTTCTTT,CASSQDRQGGTEAFF
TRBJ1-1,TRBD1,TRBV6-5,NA,TGTGCCAGCAGCTCAACGACAGGGATGGGCACTGAAGCTTTCTTT,CASSSTTGMGTEAFF
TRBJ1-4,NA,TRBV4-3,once,TGCGCCAGCAGCCAACGGGGGGGGGATAATGAAAAACTGTTTTTT,CASSQRGGDNEKLFF